The rows below give T cell receptor beta chains drawn from one sample of a study of spatial heterogeneity in lung cancer. TCRdb analysed the 5' RACE reads with MiXCR anew, one entry per CDR3 protein. This sample has more than 95,000 distinct CDR3 sequences, with 9% to 15% found just once. Sequencing was performed on PBMCs, taken at follow-up. Source of these receptors: a male donor with early-stage non-small cell lung cancer. Both conserved end residues are part of each CDR3. A D gene is named only where the DNA matches it firmly. A clone size is listed for some rows: how often the clone was seen (once, few, many), or a class if it is expanded.

abundance | j_gene | d_gene | len | v_gene | CDR3nt | CDR3aa
many | TRBJ2-7 | . | 14 | TRBV10-2 | TGCGCCACAAGACTACAGGGAAGCTCCTACGAGCAGTACTTC | CATRLQGSSYEQYF
many | TRBJ2-2 | . | 11 | TRBV10-3 | TGTGCCACCCGCTTGTCCGGGGAGCTGTTTTTT | CATRLSGELFF
few | TRBJ1-2 | TRBD1 | 15 | TRBV5-6 | TGTGCCAGCAGCTTGGTTCAGGGGGGCCTCTATGGCTACACCTTC | CASSLVQGGLYGYTF
many | TRBJ2-3 | . | 14 | TRBV4-3 | TGCGCCAGCAGCACGGGAGACTCTTCAGATACGCAGTATTTT | CASSTGDSSDTQYF
few | TRBJ2-2 | . | 13 | TRBV10-1 | TGCGCCAGCAGGCAGTCGAACACCGGGGAGCTGTTTTTT | CASRQSNTGELFF
. | TRBJ1-5 | . | 13 | TRBV30 | TGTGCCTGGAAGGGCAGGGGAAGTCAGCCCCAGCATTTT | CAWKGRGSQPQHF
few | TRBJ2-5 | . | 14 | TRBV9 | TGTGCCAGCAGCCCCAGTTCCACACAAGAGACCCAGTACTTC | CASSPSSTQETQYF
many | TRBJ2-2 | . | 14 | TRBV12-3/TRBV12-4 | TGTGCCAGCCGCGGGGGCTGGAACACCGGGGAGCTGTTTTTT | CASRGGWNTGELFF
. | TRBJ1-1 | TRBD1 | 15 | TRBV14 | TGTGCCAGCAGCCAATTCCAGGGGGCTTACACTGAAGCTTTCTTT | CASSQFQGAYTEAFF
. | TRBJ2-5 | . | 13 | TRBV7-9 | TGTGCCAGCAGCTCAATACCAGAAGAGACCCAGTACTTC | CASSSIPEETQYF
many | TRBJ1-6 | . | 14 | TRBV18 | TGTGCCAGCTCACAAAAGGACAGTGATTCACCCCTCCACTTT | CASSQKDSDSPLHF
. | TRBJ2-6 | . | 16 | TRBV19 | TGTGCCAGTAGTAGAGGACTTACCTCTGGGGCCAACGTCCTGACTTTC | CASSRGLTSGANVLTF
. | TRBJ2-3 | . | 17 | TRBV29-1 | TGCAGCGGATCTGGGTTCTTAGACGAAGGCAGCACAGATACGCAGTATTTT | CSGSGFLDEGSTDTQYF
. | TRBJ2-5 | TRBD2 | 15 | TRBV28 | TGTGCCAGCAGTTTATTTCGCGGGGGGAAAGAGACCCAGTACTTC | CASSLFRGGKETQYF
few | TRBJ1-5 | . | 15 | TRBV4-2 | TGTGCCAGCAGCCCGCCCGGGGCCGGGGATCAGCCCCAGCATTTT | CASSPPGAGDQPQHF
many | TRBJ2-7 | . | 15 | TRBV30 | TGTGCCTGGAGTGCTTGGACGCTTGGCTCCTACGAGCAGTACTTC | CAWSAWTLGSYEQYF
. | TRBJ1-2 | TRBD1 | 17 | TRBV3-1 | TGTGCCAGCAGCCACAACAGACAGGGGGCCAGAGGCTATGGCTACACCTTC | CASSHNRQGARGYGYTF
few | TRBJ1-4 | . | 15 | TRBV3-1 | TGTGCCAGCAGCCAAGCGGGGACACTCAGCGAAAAACTGTTTTTT | CASSQAGTLSEKLFF
. | TRBJ1-3 | . | 12 | TRBV29-1 | TGCAGCGTTGTGACACTTGGAAACACCATATATTTT | CSVVTLGNTIYF
. | TRBJ1-1 | . | 13 | TRBV12-3/TRBV12-4 | TGTGCCAGCACTGAGGGAGGGGAGACTGAAGCTTTCTTT | CASTEGGETEAFF
few | TRBJ2-1 | . | 16 | TRBV5-1 | TGCGCCAGCAGCTTGGTCTCGCCACTCTCCTACAATGAGCAGTTCTTC | CASSLVSPLSYNEQFF
many | TRBJ2-3 | . | 15 | TRBV11-2 | TGTGCCAGCAGCTTCTCGGGACTGATCACAGATACGCAGTATTTT | CASSFSGLITDTQYF
few | TRBJ1-3 | TRBD1 | 14 | TRBV24-1 | TGTGCCACCAGCGGGGACAGCTCTGGAAACACCATATATTTT | CATSGDSSGNTIYF
. | TRBJ2-3 | TRBD2 | 15 | TRBV29-1 | TGCAGCGTACATGAGCGGGGGGGCCCTTCAGATACGCAGTATTTT | CSVHERGGPSDTQYF
few | TRBJ1-1 | . | 14 | TRBV9 | TGTGCCAGCAGCGCTATACAGGGAGCCACTGAAGCTTTCTTT | CASSAIQGATEAFF
many | TRBJ1-2 | . | 14 | TRBV12-3/TRBV12-4 | TGTGCCAGCAGTTTAGCGCAATCCGACTATGGCTACACCTTC | CASSLAQSDYGYTF
many | TRBJ2-3 | TRBD2 | 18 | TRBV2 | TGTGCCAGAGGCCCTCCCGGGAGAGTAGCGGGGTTTTCAGATACGCAGTATTTT | CARGPPGRVAGFSDTQYF
few | TRBJ2-7 | . | 14 | TRBV6-1 | TGTGCCAGCAGTGAGGCCTGGAGAACCTACGAGCAGTACTTC | CASSEAWRTYEQYF
. | TRBJ1-6 | TRBD1 | 16 | TRBV27 | TGTGCCAGCAGTTTATCCTCTGGGACAGGGGCCTCACCCCTCCACTTT | CASSLSSGTGASPLHF